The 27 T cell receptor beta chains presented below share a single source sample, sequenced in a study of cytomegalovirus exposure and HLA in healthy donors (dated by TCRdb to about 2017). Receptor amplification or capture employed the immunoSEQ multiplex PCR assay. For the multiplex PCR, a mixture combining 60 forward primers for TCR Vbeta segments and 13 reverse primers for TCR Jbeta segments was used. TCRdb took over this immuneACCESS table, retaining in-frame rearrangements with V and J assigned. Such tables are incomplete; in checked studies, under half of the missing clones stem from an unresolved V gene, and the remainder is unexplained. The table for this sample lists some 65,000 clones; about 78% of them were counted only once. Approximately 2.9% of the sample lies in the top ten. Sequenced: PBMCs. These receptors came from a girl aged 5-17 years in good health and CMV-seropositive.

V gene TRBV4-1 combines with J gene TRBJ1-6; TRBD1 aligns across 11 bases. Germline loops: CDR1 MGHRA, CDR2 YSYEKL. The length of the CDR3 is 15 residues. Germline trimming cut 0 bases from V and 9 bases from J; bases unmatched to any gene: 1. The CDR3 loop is CASSQEGTGGSPLHF. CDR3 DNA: TGCGCCAGCAGCCAAGAAGGGACAGGGGGTTCACCCCTCCACTTT.

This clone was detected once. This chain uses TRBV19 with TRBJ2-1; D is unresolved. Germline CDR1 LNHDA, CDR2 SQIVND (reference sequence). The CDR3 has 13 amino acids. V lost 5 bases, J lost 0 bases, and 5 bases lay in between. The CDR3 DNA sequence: TGTGCCAGTAGTCTGAGCTCCTACAATGAGCAGTTCTTC. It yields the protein CASSLSSYNEQFF.

The CDR3 protein is CASSLLEGEQYF. The CDR3 DNA follows: TGTGCCAGCAGTTTACTTGAGGGAGAGCAGTACTTC. The genes are TRBV28 and TRBJ2-7; weak D call: TRBD2 (5 bases). There are 12 residues in the CDR3. The V end was cut by 2 bases, the J end by 7 bases, with 9 bases between. Germline V gene lookup returns CDR1 MDHEN and CDR2 SYDVKM.

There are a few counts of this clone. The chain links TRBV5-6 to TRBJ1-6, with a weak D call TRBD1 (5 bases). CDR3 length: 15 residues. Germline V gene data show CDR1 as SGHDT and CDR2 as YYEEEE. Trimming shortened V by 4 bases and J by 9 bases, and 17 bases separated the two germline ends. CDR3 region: CASSTLTGFLSPLHF. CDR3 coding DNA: TGTGCCAGCAGCACACTTACAGGATTCCTTTCACCCCTCCACTTT.

The CDR3 bases are TGCAGCGTTGGGTTCCGGGGGGGATGGTTAGAGACCCAGTACTTC. It encodes CSVGFRGGWLETQYF. The chain combines TRBV29-1 with TRBJ2-5, with 8 nucleotides matching TRBD2. Germline V gene sequence: CDR1 SQVTM, CDR2 ANQGSEA. This CDR3 is 15 amino acids long. The V and J ends lost 4 bases and 4 bases, in that order; junction bases with no gene match: 11.

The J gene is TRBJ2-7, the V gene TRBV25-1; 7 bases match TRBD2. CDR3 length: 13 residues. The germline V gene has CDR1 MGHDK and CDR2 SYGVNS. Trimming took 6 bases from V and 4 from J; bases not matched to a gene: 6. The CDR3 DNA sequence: TGTGCCAGCAGGGAGCGGGATTCTTACGAGCAGTACTTC. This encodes CASRERDSYEQYF.

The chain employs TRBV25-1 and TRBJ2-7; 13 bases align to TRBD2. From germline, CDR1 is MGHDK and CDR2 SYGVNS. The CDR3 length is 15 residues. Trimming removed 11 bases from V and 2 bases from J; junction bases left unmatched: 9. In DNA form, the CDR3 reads TGTGCCGCGGAAAAAACTAGCGGGAGGGCCTACGAGCAGTACTTC. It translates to CAAEKTSGRAYEQYF.

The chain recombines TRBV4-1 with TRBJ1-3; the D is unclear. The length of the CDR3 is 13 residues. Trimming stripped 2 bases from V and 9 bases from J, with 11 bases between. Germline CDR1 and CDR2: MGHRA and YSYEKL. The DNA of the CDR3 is TGCGCCAGCAGCCAATCGTATTCTACCACCATATATTTT. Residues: CASSQSYSTTIYF.

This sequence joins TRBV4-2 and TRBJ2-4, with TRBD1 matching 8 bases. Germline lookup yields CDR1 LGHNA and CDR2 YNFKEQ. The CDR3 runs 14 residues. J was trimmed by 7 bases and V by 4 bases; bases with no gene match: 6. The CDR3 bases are TGTGCCAGCAGCCCGCGGACAGGGCCCAACATTCAGTACTTC. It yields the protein CASSPRTGPNIQYF.

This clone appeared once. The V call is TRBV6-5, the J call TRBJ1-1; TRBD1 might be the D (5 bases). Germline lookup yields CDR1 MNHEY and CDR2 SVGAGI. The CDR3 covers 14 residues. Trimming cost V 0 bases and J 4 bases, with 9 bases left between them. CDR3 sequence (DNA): TGTGCCAGCAGTTACTCACGGGGGGGCACTGAAGCTTTCTTT. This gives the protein CASSYSRGGTEAFF.

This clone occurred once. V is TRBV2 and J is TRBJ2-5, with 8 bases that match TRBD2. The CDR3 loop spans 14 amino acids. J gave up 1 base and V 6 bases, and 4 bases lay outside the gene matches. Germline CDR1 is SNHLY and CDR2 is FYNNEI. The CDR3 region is CASRPRGGQETQYF. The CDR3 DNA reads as TGTGCCAGCAGACCACGGGGGGGCCAAGAGACCCAGTACTTC. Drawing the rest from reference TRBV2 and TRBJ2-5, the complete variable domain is EPEVTQTPSHQVTQMGQEVILRCVPISNHLYFYWYRQILGQKVEFLVSFYNNEISEKSEIFDDQFSVERPDGSNFTLKIRSTKLEDSAMYFCASRPRGGQETQYFGPGTRLLVL.

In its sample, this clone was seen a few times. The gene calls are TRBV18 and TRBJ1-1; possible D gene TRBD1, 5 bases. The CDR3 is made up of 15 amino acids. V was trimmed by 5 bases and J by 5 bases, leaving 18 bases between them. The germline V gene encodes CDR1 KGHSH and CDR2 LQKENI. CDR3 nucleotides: TGTGCCAGCTCAGATATTCCAGGGTCGAGAACTGAAGCTTTCTTT. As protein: CASSDIPGSRTEAFF.

CDR3 DNA: TGTGCCAGCAGCATGGGGTGGTGCGGGGTTATATACGAGCAGTACTTC. It specifies CASSMGWCGVIYEQYF. V and J are TRBV21-1 and TRBJ2-7; the table's D call, TRBD2, has no DNA check behind it. TRBV21-1 is flagged as a pseudogene. CDR3 length equals 16 residues.

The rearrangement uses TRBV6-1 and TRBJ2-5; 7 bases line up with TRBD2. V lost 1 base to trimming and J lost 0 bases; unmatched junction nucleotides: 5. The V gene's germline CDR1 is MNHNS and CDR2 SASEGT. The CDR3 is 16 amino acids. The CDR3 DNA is TGTGCCAGCAGTGAAGGACTAGCCCGTAACCAAGAGACCCAGTACTTC. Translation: CASSEGLARNQETQYF.

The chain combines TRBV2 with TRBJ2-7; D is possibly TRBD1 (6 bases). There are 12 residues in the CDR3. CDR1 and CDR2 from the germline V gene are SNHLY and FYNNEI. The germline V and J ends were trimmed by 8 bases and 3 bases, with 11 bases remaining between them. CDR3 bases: TGTGCCAGCGGCCGGACAGTCTACGAGCAGTACTTC. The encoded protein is CASGRTVYEQYF.

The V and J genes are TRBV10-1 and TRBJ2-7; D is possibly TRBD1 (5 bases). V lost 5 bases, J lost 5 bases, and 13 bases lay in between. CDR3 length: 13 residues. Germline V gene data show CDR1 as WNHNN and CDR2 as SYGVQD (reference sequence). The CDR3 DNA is TGCGCCAGCAGTAAAAGGGGCAGCGACGAGCAGTACTTC. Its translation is CASSKRGSDEQYF.

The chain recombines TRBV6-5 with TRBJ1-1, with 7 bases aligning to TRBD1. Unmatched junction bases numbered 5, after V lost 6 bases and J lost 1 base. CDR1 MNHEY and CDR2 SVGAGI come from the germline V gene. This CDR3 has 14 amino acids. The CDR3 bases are TGTGCCAGCAGCCCACAGGGGCAGAACACTGAAGCTTTCTTT. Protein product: CASSPQGQNTEAFF.

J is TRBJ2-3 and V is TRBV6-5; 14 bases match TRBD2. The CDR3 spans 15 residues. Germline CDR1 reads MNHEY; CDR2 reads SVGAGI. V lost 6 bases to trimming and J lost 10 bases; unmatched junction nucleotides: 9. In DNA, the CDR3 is TGTGCCAGCAGCCCGGGGACTAGCGGGGGAAATGCGCAGTATTTT. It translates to CASSPGTSGGNAQYF.

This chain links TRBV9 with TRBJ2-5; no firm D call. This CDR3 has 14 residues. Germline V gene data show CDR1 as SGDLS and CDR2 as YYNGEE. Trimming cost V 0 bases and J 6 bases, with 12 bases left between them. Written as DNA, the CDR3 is TGTGCCAGCAGCGTAGACCAAGCTCTGAAGACCCAGTACTTC. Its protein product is CASSVDQALKTQYF.

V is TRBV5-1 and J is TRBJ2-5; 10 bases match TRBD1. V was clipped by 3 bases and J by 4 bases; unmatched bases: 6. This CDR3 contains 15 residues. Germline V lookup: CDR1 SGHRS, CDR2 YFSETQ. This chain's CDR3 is CASSSIGTGAETQYF. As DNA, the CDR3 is TGCGCCAGCAGCTCAATCGGGACAGGGGCAGAGACCCAGTACTTC.

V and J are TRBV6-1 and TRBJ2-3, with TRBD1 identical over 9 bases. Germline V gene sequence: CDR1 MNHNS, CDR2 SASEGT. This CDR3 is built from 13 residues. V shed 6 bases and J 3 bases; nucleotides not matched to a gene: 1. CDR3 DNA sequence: TGTGCCAGCAGAGGACAGGGGACAGATACGCAGTATTTT. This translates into CASRGQGTDTQYF.

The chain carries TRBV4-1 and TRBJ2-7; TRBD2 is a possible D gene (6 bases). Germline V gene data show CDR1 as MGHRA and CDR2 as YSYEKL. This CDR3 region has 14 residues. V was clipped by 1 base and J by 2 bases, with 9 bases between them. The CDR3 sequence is CASSQVQRAYEQYF. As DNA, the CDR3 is TGCGCCAGCAGCCAAGTCCAGCGGGCCTACGAGCAGTACTTC.

DNA for the CDR3: TGTGCCTGGACCGGGAGAGGGGTTAACCCTGAAGCTTTCTTT. Its protein product is CAWTGRGVNPEAFF. The chain recombines TRBV30 with TRBJ1-1; TRBD1 is a possible D gene (5 bases). Germline V gives CDR1 GTSNPN, CDR2 SVGIG (reference sequence). Trimming removed 4 bases at V and 6 bases at J, with 18 bases between. The CDR3 has 14 amino acids.

The CDR3 loop reads CASSLGQGAFYGYTF. In DNA form, the CDR3 reads TGTGCCAGCAGCTTAGGACAGGGGGCCTTCTATGGCTACACCTTC. V and J are TRBV7-2 and TRBJ1-2; 10 bases agree with TRBD1. CDR1 and CDR2 from the germline V gene are SGHTA and FQGNSA. The CDR3 contains 15 residues. Trimming removed 1 base from V and 4 bases from J; junction bases left unmatched: 3. Combining the CDR3 with reference TRBV7-2 and TRBJ1-2 gives the whole variable domain GAGVSQSPSNKVTEKGKDVELRCDPISGHTALYWYRQSLGQGLEFLIYFQGNSAPDKSGLPSDRFSAERTGGSVSTLTIQRTQQEDSAVYLCASSLGQGAFYGYTFGSGTRLTVV.

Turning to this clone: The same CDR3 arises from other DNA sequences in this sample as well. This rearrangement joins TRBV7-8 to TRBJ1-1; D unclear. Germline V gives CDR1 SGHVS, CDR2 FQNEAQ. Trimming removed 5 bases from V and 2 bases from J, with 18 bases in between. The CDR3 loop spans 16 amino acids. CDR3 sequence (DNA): TGTGCCAGCAGCGCCCACGACAAGGCGGGTAACACTGAAGCTTTCTTT. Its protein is CASSAHDKAGNTEAFF.

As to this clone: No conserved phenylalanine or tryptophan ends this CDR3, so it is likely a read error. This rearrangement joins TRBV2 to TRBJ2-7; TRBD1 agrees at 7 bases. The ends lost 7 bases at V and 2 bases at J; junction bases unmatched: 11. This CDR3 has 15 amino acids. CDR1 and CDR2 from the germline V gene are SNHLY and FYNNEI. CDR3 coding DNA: TGTGCCAGCAAGCTAGGGACAGACAGAACCTACGAGCAGTACCTC. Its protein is CASKLGTDRTYEQYL.

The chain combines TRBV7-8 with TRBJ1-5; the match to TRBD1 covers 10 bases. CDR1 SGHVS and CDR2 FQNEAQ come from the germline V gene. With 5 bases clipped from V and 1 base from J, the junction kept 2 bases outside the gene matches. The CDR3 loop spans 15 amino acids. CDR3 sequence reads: CASSRDRGSNQPQHF. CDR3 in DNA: TGTGCCAGCAGCCGGGACAGGGGCAGCAATCAGCCCCAGCATTTT.